Listed below are T cell receptor beta chains from one sample, sequenced in a study of vaccination effects on CD4 cells after COVID-19. Their specific antigens are unknown. Profiled with immunoSEQ multiplex PCR; TCRdb holds only in-frame clones, not every one. The table shows 22,000 or so clones, with 65% to 85% occurring only once. The source was CD4+ T cells from PBMCs cultured with HCoV-229E spike peptides, collected after COVID-19 vaccination. These receptors were obtained from a human donor who received a COVID-19 vaccine. Both conserved end residues are part of each CDR3. Each record gives: J gene, clone size, D gene, V gene, CDR3 protein, CDR3 DNA. A D gene is named only where the DNA matches it firmly. Rows may omit the clone size; those that give it use once, few, many or a size class.

>TRBJ2-3|.|.|TRBV7-2
CASSIADLTDTQYF
TGTGCCAGCAGCATAGCGGACCTCACAGATACGCAGTATTTT
>TRBJ1-2|.|.|TRBV27
CASSLTPLLIGGYTF
TGTGCCAGCAGTTTAACCCCCCTCCTCATAGGTGGCTACACCTTC
>TRBJ1-3|.|.|TRBV19
CASSESTGNTIYF
TGTGCCAGTAGTGAGTCGACTGGAAACACCATATATTTT
>TRBJ1-4|once|TRBD1|TRBV18
CASSSQQGATNEKLFF
TGTGCCAGCTCGTCTCAGCAGGGGGCGACTAATGAAAAACTGTTTTTT
>TRBJ2-2|.|TRBD2|TRBV10-1
CASWGGTANTGELFF
TGCGCCAGCTGGGGGGGGACGGCTAACACCGGGGAGCTGTTTTTT
>TRBJ2-7|.|.|TRBV29-1
CSVDDSAYEQYF
TGCAGCGTTGATGACTCGGCCTACGAGCAGTACTTC
>TRBJ1-2|.|.|TRBV6-5
CASTRVGANYGYTF
TGTGCCAGCACCCGAGTTGGGGCTAACTATGGCTACACCTTC
>TRBJ1-1|few|.|TRBV9
CASSAPTPGTEAFF
TGTGCCAGCAGCGCCCCGACCCCCGGAACTGAAGCTTTCTTT
>TRBJ1-1|.|.|TRBV25-1
CASSESGPYMNTEAFF
TGTGCCAGCAGTGAATCTGGCCCTTATATGAACACTGAAGCTTTCTTT
>TRBJ1-4|few|.|TRBV6-5
CASSSPGEKLFF
TGTGCCAGCAGCTCCCCGGGGGAAAAACTGTTTTTT
>TRBJ2-2|few|TRBD2|TRBV5-6
CASSFLLARVSGELFF
TGTGCCAGCAGCTTTCTACTAGCGAGGGTGTCCGGGGAGCTGTTTTTT
>TRBJ2-7|.|TRBD2|TRBV2
CASNLAGTRAEQYF
TGTGCCAGCAACCTAGCGGGGACTCGCGCCGAGCAGTACTTC
>TRBJ2-2|.|.|TRBV7-8
CASSERYTGELFF
TGTGCCAGCAGCGAGCGGTACACCGGGGAGCTGTTTTTT
>TRBJ1-2|few|TRBD1|TRBV4-1
CASRTTGGPKGYTF
TGCGCCAGCAGAACGACAGGGGGTCCGAAGGGCTACACCTTC
>TRBJ1-1|few|.|TRBV5-1
CASSIQDDTEAFF
TGCGCCAGCAGCATACAGGACGACACTGAAGCTTTCTTT
>TRBJ2-1|few|.|TRBV12-3/TRBV12-4
CASSTSSYNEQFF
TGTGCCAGCTCAACGAGCTCCTACAATGAGCAGTTCTTC
>TRBJ2-3|.|TRBD2|TRBV10-3
CAITRTSGGARGTDTQYF
TGTGCCATCACCCGAACTAGCGGGGGGGCTCGAGGGACAGATACGCAGTATTTT
>TRBJ2-1|.|TRBD2|TRBV5-1
CASSPKVSGRFGDDDQFF
TGCGCCAGCAGTCCTAAGGTTAGCGGGAGGTTCGGCGACGATGATCAGTTCTTC
>TRBJ2-2|.|.|TRBV29-1
CSTKEGGELFF
TGCAGCACGAAGGAAGGGGGGGAGCTGTTTTTT
>TRBJ1-5|.|.|TRBV6-5
CASTTRGSGLQPQHF
TGTGCCAGCACGACCAGGGGATCGGGTCTTCAGCCCCAGCATTTT
>TRBJ2-5|.|.|TRBV6-5
CASSYSAKTQETQYF
TGTGCCAGCAGTTACTCCGCTAAGACCCAAGAGACCCAGTACTTC
>TRBJ2-7|.|.|TRBV5-1
CASSRQNRAEESYEQYF
TGCGCCAGCAGTCGCCAAAACAGGGCCGAGGAATCCTACGAGCAGTACTTC
>TRBJ1-1|few|.|TRBV18
CASSPPPGYTEAFF
TGTGCCAGCTCACCACCTCCAGGATACACTGAAGCTTTCTTT
>TRBJ1-2|few|.|TRBV3-1/TRBV3-2
CASSQEGGYTF
TGTGCCAGCAGCCAAGAGGGTGGCTACACCTTC
>TRBJ2-1|.|TRBD1|TRBV7-9
CASSIQTGSSSHEQFF
TGTGCCAGCAGCATTCAGACAGGGAGTTCCTCCCATGAGCAGTTCTTC
>TRBJ1-6|.|.|TRBV5-1
CASSSGNSPLHF
TGCGCCAGCAGCTCTGGGAATTCACCCCTCCACTTT
>TRBJ1-6|few|TRBD1|TRBV30
CAWGTGGSVWSPLHF
TGTGCCTGGGGTACAGGGGGTTCGGTTTGGTCACCCCTCCACTTT
>TRBJ1-2|.|.|TRBV18
CASSSDTRYGYTF
TGTGCCAGCTCATCGGACACGCGCTATGGCTACACCTTC
>TRBJ2-1|few|TRBD1|TRBV28
CASTPGQGNYNEQFF
TGTGCCAGCACCCCGGGACAGGGGAACTACAATGAGCAGTTCTTC
>TRBJ1-2|.|.|TRBV6-1
CASSETRGGLVRYTF
TGTGCCAGCAGTGAGACTCGAGGGGGACTTGTGCGCTACACCTTC
>TRBJ2-7|.|.|TRBV4-1
CASSQHGQGVDEQYF
TGCGCCAGCAGCCAACACGGGCAGGGAGTCGACGAGCAGTACTTC
>TRBJ2-1|.|TRBD1|TRBV5-1
CASSLGTVVSYNEQFF
TGCGCCAGCAGCTTAGGGACAGTAGTGTCCTACAATGAGCAGTTCTTC
>TRBJ1-1|.|.|TRBV7-2
CASSSSTGAKGEAFF
TGTGCCAGCAGCTCGTCGACAGGCGCTAAGGGAGAAGCTTTCTTT
>TRBJ1-1|.|.|TRBV21-1
CASSKLRREAFF
TGTGCCAGCAGCAAACTCCGGAGGGAAGCTTTCTTT
>TRBJ1-5|.|TRBD1|TRBV28
CASSGHRGGNQPQHF
TGTGCCAGCAGTGGGCACAGGGGAGGGAATCAGCCCCAGCATTTT
>TRBJ1-1|.|.|TRBV11-2
CASSLAPEAVEAFF
TGTGCCAGCAGCTTGGCCCCCGAGGCGGTGGAAGCTTTCTTT
>TRBJ2-1|.|.|TRBV4-2
CASSQDWRGTYNEQFF
TGTGCCAGCAGCCAAGACTGGAGGGGCACCTACAATGAGCAGTTCTTC
>TRBJ2-4|.|.|TRBV29-1
CSVEIVGGNIQYF
TGCAGCGTTGAAATAGTCGGAGGAAACATTCAGTACTTC
>TRBJ2-5|once|.|TRBV3-1/TRBV3-2
CASSPAGQETQYF
TGTGCCAGCAGCCCCGCTGGCCAAGAGACCCAGTACTTC
>TRBJ2-7|.|TRBD1|TRBV10-1
CASSGAGQGDEQYF
TGCGCCAGCTCAGGCGCGGGACAGGGTGACGAGCAGTACTTC
>TRBJ2-3|.|.|TRBV5-5
CASSQTRDTQYF
TGTGCCAGCAGCCAGACCAGAGATACGCAGTATTTT
>TRBJ1-2|.|.|TRBV19
CASAPTGGGRTDYGYTF
TGTGCCAGTGCTCCAACGGGGGGGGGTCGAACGGATTATGGCTACACCTTC
>TRBJ1-1|.|.|TRBV6-5
CASSTGYTEAFF
TGTGCCAGCAGTACAGGGTACACTGAAGCTTTCTTT
>TRBJ1-1|few|.|TRBV24-1
CATSVKGGTEAFF
TGTGCCACCAGTGTTAAGGGGGGGACTGAAGCTTTCTTT
>TRBJ1-1|.|.|TRBV24-1
CATSGSRDTEAFF
TGTGCCACCAGTGGCTCCCGGGACACTGAAGCTTTCTTT
>TRBJ2-5|few|.|TRBV10-2
CASSAWADDRETQYF
TGCGCCAGCAGTGCCTGGGCGGACGATAGAGAGACCCAGTACTTC
>TRBJ1-6|.|TRBD1|TRBV7-9
CASSPGTGYSPLHF
TGTGCCAGCAGCCCCGGGACAGGGTACTCACCCCTCCACTTT
>TRBJ1-5|few|.|TRBV7-9
CASSLDRADQPQHF
TGTGCCAGCAGCTTAGACAGGGCGGATCAGCCCCAGCATTTT
>TRBJ2-3|.|.|TRBV5-4
CASSGRGDTDTQYF
TGTGCCAGCAGTGGAAGGGGGGACACAGATACGCAGTATTTT
>TRBJ1-1|.|.|TRBV6-4
CASSLRGGYTEAFF
TGTGCCAGCAGTCTAAGGGGGGGGTACACTGAAGCTTTCTTT